The 22 T cell receptor beta chains below come from one sample, sequenced in a study of T-cell reconstitution after alpha-beta-depleted transplantation in children (dated by TCRdb to the mid-2010s). The treatment or condition label on this specimen signifies: allogeneic hematopoietic cell transplantation with graft depleted of TCRalphabeta T cells and CD19 B cells. Library preparation was by PCR. The reads were generated on an Illumina HiSeq 2500. TCR libraries were prepared with molecular barcoding, using unique molecular identifiers to normalize TCRbeta repertoire quantification. The public reads were reprocessed in TCRdb via fastp at Q25 and MiXCR, keeping in-frame beta chains. Rows with one shared CDR3 protein collapse into an entry with the most common genes and DNA. The sample profile shows about 440,000 distinct CDR3 sequences; over 40% of them were found once. Under 35% of the sample rests with the top ten.

The source material was PBMCs, sampled before TCRalphabeta/CD19-depleted stem cell transplant. The receptors were sampled from a girl aged 2 to 10 with aplastic anemia, due to receive a stem cell transplant.

This clonotype was seen a handful of times. The chain employs TRBV12-3 or TRBV12-4 and TRBJ2-5, with D possibly being TRBD1 (5 bases). The CDR3 runs to 16 residues. Trimming took 3 bases from V and 4 from J, leaving 18 bases between them. This CDR3 is CASSFPAGRAAETQYF. CDR3 coding DNA: TGTGCCAGCAGTTTCCCCGCCGGCAGGGCGGCAGAGACCCAGTACTTC.

This clonotype was counted between two and nine times. The chain carries TRBV2 and TRBJ2-2; D is unresolved. Trimming shortened V by 0 bases and J by 0 bases, and 5 bases separated the two germline ends. CDR1 is SNHLY and CDR2 is FYNNEI in the germline V gene. The CDR3 length is 15 residues. CDR3 bases: TGTGCCAGCAGTGAAGCACGTACGAACACCGGGGAGCTGTTTTTT. Translated: CASSEARTNTGELFF.

In its sample, this clonotype was seen many times. CDR3 in DNA: TGTGCCAGCAGCTTGACAGGGGGCCTAGGCGAGCAGTACTTC. Its translation is CASSLTGGLGEQYF. The J gene is TRBJ2-7, the V gene TRBV5-5; 9 nucleotides match TRBD1. This CDR3 contains 14 residues. V dropped 1 base and J dropped 6; count of bases not matched to a gene: 5. Per germline, CDR1 SGHKS and CDR2 YYEKEE (reference sequence). Drawing the rest from reference TRBV5-5 and TRBJ2-7, the complete variable domain is DAGVTQSPTHLIKTRGQQVTLRCSPISGHKSVSWYQQVLGQGPQFIFQYYEKEERGRGNFPDRFSARQFPNYSSELNVNALLLGDSALYLCASSLTGGLGEQYFGPGTRLTVT.

This clonotype was recorded many times. The chain couples TRBV5-1 to TRBJ2-1; tentatively, D is TRBD2 (5 bases). Germline CDR1 SGHRS, CDR2 YFSETQ. V lost 4 bases to trimming and J lost 5 bases, with 10 bases between them. CDR3 length: 13 amino acids. The CDR3 reads CASSGGLDNEQFF. CDR3 nucleotide sequence: TGCGCCAGCAGCGGAGGACTGGACAATGAGCAGTTCTTC.

A remark on this clonotype: Its ends do not fully match the called genes, so a read error is possible. The J gene is TRBJ2-5, the V gene TRBV5-4, with TRBD2 as a possible D gene (6 bases). This CDR3 is 12 amino acids long. Germline V gives CDR1 SGHNT, CDR2 YYREEE (reference sequence). The CDR3 nucleotides read TGTGCCAGCAGCTTCCCCAGCACTAGCCATCTCTTC. Protein sequence: CASSFPSTSHLF.

This clonotype was observed many times. The chain links TRBV5-1 to TRBJ2-5; 14 positions match TRBD2. The germline gives CDR1 SGHRS, CDR2 YFSETQ. V lost 4 bases, J lost 3 bases, and 8 bases stayed unmatched. This CDR3 is 17 amino acids long. In DNA, the CDR3 is TGCGCCAGCAGCCCTCATACGGGACTAGCGGGAGAAGAGACCCAGTACTTC. Encoded protein: CASSPHTGLAGEETQYF. Combining the CDR3 with reference TRBV5-1 and TRBJ2-5 gives the whole variable domain KAGVTQTPRYLIKTRGQQVTLSCSPISGHRSVSWYQQTPGQGLQFLFEYFSETQRNKGNFPGRFSGRQFSNSRSEMNVSTLELGDSALYLCASSPHTGLAGEETQYFGPGTRLLVL.

This clonotype was found once. The chain recombines TRBV6-5 with TRBJ2-2; 7 bases are a match to TRBD1. The J segment lost 8 bases and the V segment lost 4 bases, leaving 7 bases of the junction unmatched. The CDR3 totals 14 residues. Looked up from germline, CDR1 is MNHEY and CDR2 is SVGAGI. The CDR3 sequence: CASSFNRGSGELFF. CDR3 in DNA: TGTGCCAGCAGTTTCAACAGGGGATCGGGGGAGCTGTTTTTT.

The chain recombines TRBV30 with TRBJ1-5; 7 nucleotides line up with TRBD1. J gave up 0 bases and V 6 bases, and 2 bases lay outside the gene matches. The germline CDR1 and CDR2 sequences are GTSNPN and SVGIG (reference sequence). This CDR3 is 13 amino acids long. The CDR3, as DNA: TGTGCCTGTGGACAGGATAGCAATCAGCCCCAGCATTTT. Translated: CACGQDSNQPQHF.

In this sample, this clonotype turned up a few times. The V gene is TRBV7-2, the J gene TRBJ2-2, with TRBD2 matching 12 bases. Trimming took 6 bases from V and 4 from J; bases not matched to a gene: 6. The CDR3 length is 16 residues. Germline V gene lookup returns CDR1 SGHTA and CDR2 FQGNSA. In nucleotides, the CDR3 is TGTGCCAGCAGTTCGACTAGCGGGAGAAGCACCGGGGAGCTGTTTTTT. Residues: CASSSTSGRSTGELFF. The entire variable domain, with the rest obtained from reference TRBV7-2 and TRBJ2-2, is as follows: GAGVSQSPSNKVTEKGKDVELRCDPISGHTALYWYRQSLGQGLEFLIYFQGNSAPDKSGLPSDRFSAERTGGSVSTLTIQRTQQEDSAVYLCASSSTSGRSTGELFFGEGSRLTVL.

This clonotype was counted many times. The chain has TRBV29-1 and TRBJ1-1; perhaps TRBD1 as D (5 bases). Germline V gene lookup returns CDR1 SQVTM and CDR2 ANQGSEA. The CDR3 is made up of 12 amino acids. Between the trimmed V and J ends, which lost 3 bases and 1 base, there was a span of 6 bases. CDR3 protein: CSVDQGNTEAFF. CDR3 DNA sequence: TGCAGCGTTGATCAGGGGAACACTGAAGCTTTCTTT.

Comments on this clonotype: A read error may explain this, as a much larger clone is one base away. The V and J genes are TRBV3-1 and TRBJ2-6, with a weak D call TRBD2 (5 bases). Germline values: CDR1 LGHDT, CDR2 YNNKEL (reference sequence). V was cut by 4 bases and J by 2 bases, with 9 bases left in between. The CDR3 consists of 15 residues. The chain's CDR3 is CASSPPEAGANVLTF. CDR3 bases: TGTGCCAGCAGCCCTCCGGAGGCTGGGGCCAACGTCCTGACTTTC.

This clonotype was recorded a few times. V and J are TRBV5-1 and TRBJ1-1, with unresolved D. Looked up from germline, CDR1 is SGHRS and CDR2 is YFSETQ. The CDR3 spans 13 residues. Trimming shortened V by 2 bases and J by 4 bases, and 9 bases separated the two germline ends. CDR3 sequence (DNA): TGCGCCAGCAGCTTTCGGGGTGGCACTGAAGCTTTCTTT. Translation: CASSFRGGTEAFF.

This clonotype was counted a few times. The genes are TRBV11-2 and TRBJ2-5; 10 bases fit TRBD2. Germline V CDR1 and CDR2: SGHAT, FQNNGV. J lost 5 bases, V lost 5 bases, and 17 bases had no gene match. The length of the CDR3 is 18 residues. The CDR3 sequence is CASSGVFGLAGVRETQYF. DNA of the CDR3: TGTGCCAGCAGCGGGGTGTTCGGGCTAGCGGGAGTACGCGAGACCCAGTACTTC.

J is TRBJ2-1 and V is TRBV7-8, with 13 bases matching TRBD2. The CDR3 contains 19 residues. V shed 5 bases and J 0 bases; nucleotides not matched to a gene: 10. Germline V lookup: CDR1 SGHVS, CDR2 FQNEAQ. CDR3: CASSKQLAGGPGSYNEQFF. The CDR3 bases are TGTGCCAGCAGCAAGCAACTAGCGGGGGGGCCGGGCTCCTACAATGAGCAGTTCTTC.

The CDR3 bases are TGTGCCAGCCGAGCGACCGGGGAGCTGTTTTTT. This sequence encodes CASRATGELFF. The chain joins TRBV6-6 to TRBJ2-2; D not certain. The V end was cut by 8 bases, the J end by 5 bases, with 6 bases between. This CDR3 spans 11 amino acids. CDR1 and CDR2 (germline): MNHNY, SVGAGI (reference sequence).

CDR3 DNA: TGTGCCAGCAGTCCCTTTGGGGGTAGCTCCTATAATTCACCCCTCCACTTT. Protein product: CASSPFGGSSYNSPLHF. The chain couples TRBV28 to TRBJ1-6, with D perhaps TRBD1 (5 bases). Germline V gene data show CDR1 as MDHEN and CDR2 as SYDVKM. Trimming pared 5 bases from V and 0 bases from J, leaving 14 bases between. This CDR3 comprises 17 residues.

This rearrangement joins TRBV5-1 to TRBJ2-5, with D perhaps matching TRBD2 (5 bases). The CDR3 loop spans 14 amino acids. Per germline, CDR1 SGHRS and CDR2 YFSETQ. V was shortened by 7 bases and J by 2 bases, with 15 bases between the two germline ends. CDR3 nucleotide sequence: TGCGCCAGCGGGGTAGCAAGGGAGCAAGAGACCCAGTACTTC. It encodes CASGVAREQETQYF.

Ten or more counts support this clonotype. This sequence joins TRBV9 and TRBJ2-1; 9 bases line up with TRBD2. Germline lookup yields CDR1 SGDLS and CDR2 YYNGEE. The CDR3 has 16 residues. V dropped 3 bases and J dropped 2; count of bases not matched to a gene: 6. This chain's CDR3 is CASSGLAGGTYNEQFF. DNA of the CDR3: TGTGCCAGCAGCGGCCTGGCGGGGGGGACCTACAATGAGCAGTTCTTC.

This clonotype was detected ten times or more. V gene TRBV12-3 or TRBV12-4 combines with J gene TRBJ2-2, with D perhaps TRBD2 (6 bases). V lost 9 bases and J lost 11, with 16 bases in between. The CDR3 runs to 12 residues. CDR3 sequence: CASGGMGKELFF. CDR3 sequence (DNA): TGTGCCAGTGGGGGGATGGGTAAAGAGCTGTTTTTT.

The V gene is TRBV29-1, the J gene TRBJ2-7, with D possibly TRBD1 on 6 matching bases. V lost 7 bases to trimming and J lost 6 bases, with 16 bases between them. Germline lookup yields CDR1 SQVTM and CDR2 ANQGSEA. The CDR3 contains 12 residues. This chain's CDR3 is CSAIKTGSEQYF. DNA of the CDR3: TGCAGCGCGATCAAAACAGGGTCCGAGCAGTACTTC.

The V gene is TRBV7-6, the J gene TRBJ2-5; the D gene could be TRBD1 or TRBD2 (5 bases each). Germline values: CDR1 SGHVS, CDR2 FNYEAQ. Trimming took off 5 bases at V and 1 base at J, with 11 bases between the two ends. The CDR3 contains 14 residues. CDR3 residues: CASSASGGQETQYF. The CDR3, as DNA: TGTGCCAGCAGCGCGAGTGGGGGCCAAGAGACCCAGTACTTC.

Note on this clonotype: One end of the junction does not line up with germline, which may come from a read error. J is TRBJ2-1 and V is TRBV12-3 or TRBV12-4; 9 nucleotides align to TRBD1. The CDR3 extends over 14 amino acids. The CDR3 protein is CAGSPGQGFNEQFF. CDR3 DNA sequence: TGTGCCGGCAGTCCGGGACAGGGTTTCAATGAGCAGTTCTTC.